The entry below gives a single TCR beta chain sequence along with its context. 60 Vbeta and 13 Jbeta primers were used in PCR. Using immunoSEQ multiplex PCR, the repertoire was profiled, and TCRdb retains in-frame clones only, with some absent. This sample has fewer than 200,000 clones, with roughly 80% found just once. The CDR3 totals 14 residues. Trimming removed 6 bases from V and 7 bases from J, with 15 bases in between. Germline assignment: CDR1 MNHEY and CDR2 SVGAGI. This sample is part of a study of cytomegalovirus exposure and HLA in healthy donors. V usage is TRBV6-5 and J usage is TRBJ2-2, with a tentative D call TRBD1 (5 bases). The sample taken for sequencing was PBMCs. The clonotype originates from a woman between 18 and 29 years old in good health and CMV-seropositive. CDR3 residues: CASRPQGLVGELFF. The CDR3 coding sequence is TGTGCCAGCAGACCCCAGGGTTTGGTCGGGGAGCTGTTTTTT.